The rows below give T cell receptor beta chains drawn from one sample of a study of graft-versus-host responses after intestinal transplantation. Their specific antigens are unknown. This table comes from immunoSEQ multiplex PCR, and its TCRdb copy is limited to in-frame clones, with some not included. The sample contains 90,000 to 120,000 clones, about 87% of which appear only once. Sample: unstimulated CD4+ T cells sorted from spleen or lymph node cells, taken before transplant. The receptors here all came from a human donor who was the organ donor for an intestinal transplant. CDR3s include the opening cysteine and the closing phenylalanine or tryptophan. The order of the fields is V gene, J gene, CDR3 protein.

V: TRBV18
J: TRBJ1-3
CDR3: CASSARVSSGNTIYF

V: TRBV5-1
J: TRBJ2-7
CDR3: CASSLEPGLAGYEQYF

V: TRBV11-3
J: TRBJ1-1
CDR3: CASTTDPGTGTFF

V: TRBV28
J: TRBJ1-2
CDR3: CASRSPMRTDGYTF

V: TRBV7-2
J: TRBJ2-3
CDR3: CASKRGSTDTQYF

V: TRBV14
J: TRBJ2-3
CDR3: CASSHLAGQGTDTQYF

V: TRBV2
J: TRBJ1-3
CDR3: CASIPRGGRGNTIYF

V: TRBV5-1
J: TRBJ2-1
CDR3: CASSPREKSYNEQFF

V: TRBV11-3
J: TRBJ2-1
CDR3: CASSGKTSEYNEQFF

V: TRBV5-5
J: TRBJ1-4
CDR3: CASSPGGQRTNEKLFF

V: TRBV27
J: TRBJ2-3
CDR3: CASRSVASTDTQYF

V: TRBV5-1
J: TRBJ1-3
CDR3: CASSGGSGNTIYF

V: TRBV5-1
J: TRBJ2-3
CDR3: CASSLGTGLDTQYF

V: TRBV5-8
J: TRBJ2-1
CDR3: CASSSGRLSGLIYIGNEQFF

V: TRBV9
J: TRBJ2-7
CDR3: CASSALPGLAGNSYEQYF

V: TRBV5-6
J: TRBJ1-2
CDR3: CASSIGTANYGYTF

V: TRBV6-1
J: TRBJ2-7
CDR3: CASSPGLAGVEQYF

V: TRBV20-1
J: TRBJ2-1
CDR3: CSAPGVYEQFF

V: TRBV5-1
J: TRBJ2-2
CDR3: CASSFLTGGGTGELFF

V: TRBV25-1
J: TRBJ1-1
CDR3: CASQEGARTEAFF

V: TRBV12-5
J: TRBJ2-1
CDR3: CASGLVIGRDYNEQFF

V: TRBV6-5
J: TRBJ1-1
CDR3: CASSLGTGRTEAFF

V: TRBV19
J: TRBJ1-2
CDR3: CASSIAGSYLFSYGYTF

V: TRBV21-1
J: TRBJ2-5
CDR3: CASSDQGQETQYF

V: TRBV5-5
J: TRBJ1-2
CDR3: CASSLGITYGYTF

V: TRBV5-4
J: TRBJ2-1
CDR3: CASSPDRQVYNEQFF

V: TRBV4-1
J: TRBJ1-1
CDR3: CASSRSSPHTGTPSPLNTEAFF

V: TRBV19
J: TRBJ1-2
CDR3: CASSTDRAPNYGYTF

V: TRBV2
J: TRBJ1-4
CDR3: CASGGPTTNEKLFF

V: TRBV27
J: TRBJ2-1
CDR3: CASSHDRGYNEQFF

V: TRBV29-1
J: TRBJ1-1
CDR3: CSGGTGNTEAFF

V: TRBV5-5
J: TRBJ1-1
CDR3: CASSGTGVTEAFF

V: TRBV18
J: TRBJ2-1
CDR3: CASSPPGGGQGEQFF

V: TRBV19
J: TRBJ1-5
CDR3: CASSITGDAQPQHF

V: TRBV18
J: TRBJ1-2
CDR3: CASSPPAGTNYGYTF

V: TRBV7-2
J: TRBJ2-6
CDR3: CASSLTGSSGANVLTF

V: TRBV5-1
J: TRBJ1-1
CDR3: CASSLALVGTEAFF

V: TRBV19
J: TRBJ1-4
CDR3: CASSPARWGANEKLFF

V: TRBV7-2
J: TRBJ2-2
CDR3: CASSLVGAGSGELFF